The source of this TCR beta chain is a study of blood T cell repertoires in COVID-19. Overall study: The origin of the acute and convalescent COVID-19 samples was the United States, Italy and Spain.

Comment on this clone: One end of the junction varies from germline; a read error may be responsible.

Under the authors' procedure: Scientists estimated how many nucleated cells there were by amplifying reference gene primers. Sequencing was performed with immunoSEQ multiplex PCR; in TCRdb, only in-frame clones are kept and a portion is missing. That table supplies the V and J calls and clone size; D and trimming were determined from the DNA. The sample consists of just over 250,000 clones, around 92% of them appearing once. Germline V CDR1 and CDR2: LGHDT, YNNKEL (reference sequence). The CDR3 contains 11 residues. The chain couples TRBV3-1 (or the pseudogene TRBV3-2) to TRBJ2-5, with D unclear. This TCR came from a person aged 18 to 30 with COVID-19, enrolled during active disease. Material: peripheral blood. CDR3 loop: CASSQTENQYF. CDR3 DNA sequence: TGTGCCAGCAGCCAAACTGAGAACCAGTACTTC.